Here is one TCR beta chain with its context. Its antigen is currently not known. Base qualities are not provided; no much larger clone lies one nucleotide away. Collaborating institutions collected whole blood in K2EDTA tubes following their own protocols. Collaborator samples were shipped for TCRbeta analysis as frozen whole blood, isolated PBMCs, or DNA extracted from either sample type. CDR1 and CDR2 (SGHDT, YYEEEE) derive from the germline V gene. From the cysteine up to the phenylalanine, the CDR3 has a length of 16 residues. The DNA shown is the 48-base CDR3, in frame from base 1. V is shortened by 4 bases, J by 1 base, and the region joining them spans 18 bases. These data come from a study of blood T cell repertoires in COVID-19 (dated by TCRdb to about 2020). Notes on the research overall: Samples from collaborators originated in the United States, Italy and Spain and spanned both the acute and convalescent phases of COVID-19. The dataset comprised deeply sampled blood TCRbeta repertoires from subjects exposed to, actively infected with, or recovered from COVID-19. The prospective study material was composed of cDNA or gDNA derived from T cells, B-cell-depleted T cells, or PBMCs. Where HLA class I and class II types were available, the types were taken from metadata supplied by the sample provider, not from assay-based typing. The sample metadata nearly always contained a de-identified subject ID, COVID-19 status, age in years and sex. The samples were drawn from two sources: the first 160 participants of the ongoing ImmuneRACE study, and some 1,300 subjects contributed by 6 global collaborators. The repertoires were released in a freely available public database meant as a resource for research on the immune response to SARS-CoV-2. Broad study findings and their caveats: The quantity of clinical and demographic metadata differed by source and by participant and was supplied without curation.

The immunoSEQ Assay, a bias-controlled multiplex PCR, was used to amplify TCRbeta CDR3 regions from genomic DNA. As for how the authors treated the data: The number of nucleated cells in each sample was estimated from the amplification of reference gene primers within the assay. Sequence reads were collapsed and filtered to measure the absolute abundance of every unique TCRbeta CDR3 rearrangement. For each sample, productive Simpson clonality was calculated as the square root of Simpson's diversity index across productive rearrangements. TCRdb stores this immuneACCESS table with in-frame sequences only. Part of the clones is absent; in the studies checked, under half of the shortfall reflects unresolved V genes, and no reason is known for the rest. The V and J calls and clone size are taken from that table; D and trimming were inferred from the DNA. The sample profile shows around 700,000 clones; approximately 90% of them were found once. The ten most abundant clones make up about 0.26% of the sample.

The receptor chain draws on TRBV5-6 and TRBJ2-7, and perhaps TRBD1 as D gene, on 6 matching bases. Sequences were obtained from peripheral blood. The receptor was derived from a woman aged 18-29 years with acute or convalescent COVID-19. The nucleotides read TGTGCCAGCAGCGCTCACAGGGTCTTGTCGTCCTACGAGCAGTACTTC. It codes for CASSAHRVLSSYEQYF.